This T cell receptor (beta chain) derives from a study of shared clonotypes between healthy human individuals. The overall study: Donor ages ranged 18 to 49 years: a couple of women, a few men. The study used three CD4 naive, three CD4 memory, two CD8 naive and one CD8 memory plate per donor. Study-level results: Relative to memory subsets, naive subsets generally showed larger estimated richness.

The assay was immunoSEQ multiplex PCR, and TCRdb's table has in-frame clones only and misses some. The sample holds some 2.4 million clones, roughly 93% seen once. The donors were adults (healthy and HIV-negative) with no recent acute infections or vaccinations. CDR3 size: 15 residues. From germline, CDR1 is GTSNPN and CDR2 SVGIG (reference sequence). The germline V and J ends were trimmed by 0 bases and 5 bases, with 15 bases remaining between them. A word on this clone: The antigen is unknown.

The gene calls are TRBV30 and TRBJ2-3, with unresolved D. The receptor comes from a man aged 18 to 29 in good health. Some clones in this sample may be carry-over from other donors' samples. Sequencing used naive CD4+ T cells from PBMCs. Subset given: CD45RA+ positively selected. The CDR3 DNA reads TGTGCCTGGAGTGTACGGATGTGGATCCAAGATACGCAGTATTTT. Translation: CAWSVRMWIQDTQYF.